This T cell receptor (beta chain) originates from a study of blood T cells in healthy people across ages. General study results and limits: The diversity estimates, figures obtained from one million T cells, were considered underestimates.

Total RNA, at least 5 micrograms per sample, came from PBMCs. The germline gives CDR1 WSHSY, CDR2 SAAADI. The J segment lost 5 bases and the V segment lost 6 bases, leaving 7 bases of the junction unmatched. The CDR3 contains 14 residues. Primers used in a second PCR of about 6 to 11 cycles were a sample-barcoded 5' primer and a J-beta primer mix. Researchers report that a template-switch adaptor with 12 random nucleotides tagged each cDNA molecule. TCRdb recomputed calls from the 5' RACE reads with MiXCR, one row per CDR3 protein. The sample carries around 800,000 distinct CDR3 sequences, less than 70% recorded once. A remark on this clonotype: Its antigen remains unknown.

The receptor comes from a man at least 80 years old in good health. V gene TRBV10-2 combines with J gene TRBJ1-2; TRBD1 agrees at 9 bases. The sequenced sample consisted of blood. CDR3 coding DNA: TGCGCCAGCAGGAACCGGGACAGGGCTTATGGCTACACCTTC. Residues: CASRNRDRAYGYTF.